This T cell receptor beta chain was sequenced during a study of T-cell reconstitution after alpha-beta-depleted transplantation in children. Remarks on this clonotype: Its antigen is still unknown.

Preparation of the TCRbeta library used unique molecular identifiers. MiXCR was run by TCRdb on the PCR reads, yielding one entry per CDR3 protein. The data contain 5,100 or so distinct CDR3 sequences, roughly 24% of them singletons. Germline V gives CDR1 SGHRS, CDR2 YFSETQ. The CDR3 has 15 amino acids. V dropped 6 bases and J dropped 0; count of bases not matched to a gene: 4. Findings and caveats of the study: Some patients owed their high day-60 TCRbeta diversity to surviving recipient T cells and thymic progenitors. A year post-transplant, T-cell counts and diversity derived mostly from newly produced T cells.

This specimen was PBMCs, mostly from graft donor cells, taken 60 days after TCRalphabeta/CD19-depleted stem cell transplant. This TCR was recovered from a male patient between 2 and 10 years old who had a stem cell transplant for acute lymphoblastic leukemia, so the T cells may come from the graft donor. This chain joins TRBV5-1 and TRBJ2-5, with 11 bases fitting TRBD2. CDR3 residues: CASTRLAGNQETQYF. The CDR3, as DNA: TGCGCCAGCACCCGACTAGCGGGGAACCAAGAGACCCAGTACTTC.